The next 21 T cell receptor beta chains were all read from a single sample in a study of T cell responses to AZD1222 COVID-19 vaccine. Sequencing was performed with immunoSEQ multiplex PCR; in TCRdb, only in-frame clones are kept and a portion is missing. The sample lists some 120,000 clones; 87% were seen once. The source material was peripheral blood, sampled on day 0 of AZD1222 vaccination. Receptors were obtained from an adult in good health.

CDR3 coding DNA: TGTGCCAGCAGTTGGGACAACTACGAGCAGTACTTC. Its translation: CASSWDNYEQYF. The chain couples TRBV6-5 to TRBJ2-7, with D perhaps matching TRBD1 (6 bases). The ends were cut back, 4 bases at V and 3 bases at J, with 7 bases in the middle. CDR1 is MNHEY and CDR2 is SVGAGI in the germline V gene. The CDR3 contains 12 residues.

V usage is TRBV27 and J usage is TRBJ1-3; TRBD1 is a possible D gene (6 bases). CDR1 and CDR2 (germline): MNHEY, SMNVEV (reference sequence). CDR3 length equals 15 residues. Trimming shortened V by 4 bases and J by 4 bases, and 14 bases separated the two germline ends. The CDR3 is CASSSTGFFGNTIYF. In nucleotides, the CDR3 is TGTGCCAGCAGTTCCACAGGGTTCTTCGGAAACACCATATATTTT.

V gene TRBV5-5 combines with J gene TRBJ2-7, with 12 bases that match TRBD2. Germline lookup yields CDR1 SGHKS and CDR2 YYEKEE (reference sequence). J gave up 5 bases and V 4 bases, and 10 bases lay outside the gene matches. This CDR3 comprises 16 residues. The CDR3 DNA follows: TGTGCCAGCAGCCCCTACCTGACTAGCGGGAGCGACGAGCAGTACTTC. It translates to CASSPYLTSGSDEQYF.

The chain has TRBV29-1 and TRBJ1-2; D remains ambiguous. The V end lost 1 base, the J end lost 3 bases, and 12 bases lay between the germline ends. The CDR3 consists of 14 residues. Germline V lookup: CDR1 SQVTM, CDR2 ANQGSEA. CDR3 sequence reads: CSVEVGEYDYGYTF. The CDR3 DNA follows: TGCAGCGTTGAAGTCGGGGAATATGACTATGGCTACACCTTC.

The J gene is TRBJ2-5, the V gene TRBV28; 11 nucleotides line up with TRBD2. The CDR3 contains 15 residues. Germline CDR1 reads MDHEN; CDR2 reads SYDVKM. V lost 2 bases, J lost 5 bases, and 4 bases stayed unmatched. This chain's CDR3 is CASSLIAGGPETQYF. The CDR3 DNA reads TGTGCCAGCAGTTTAATAGCGGGGGGGCCGGAGACCCAGTACTTC.

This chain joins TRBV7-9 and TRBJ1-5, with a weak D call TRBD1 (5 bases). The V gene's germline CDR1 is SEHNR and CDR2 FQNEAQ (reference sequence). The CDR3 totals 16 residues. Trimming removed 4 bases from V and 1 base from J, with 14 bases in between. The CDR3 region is CASSSTALGSNQPQHF. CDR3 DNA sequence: TGTGCCAGCAGCTCGACAGCCTTAGGGAGCAATCAGCCCCAGCATTTT. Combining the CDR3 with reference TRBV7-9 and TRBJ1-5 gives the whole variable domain DTGVSQNPRHKITKRGQNVTFRCDPISEHNRLYWYRQTLGQGPEFLTYFQNEAQLEKSRLLSDRFSAERPKGSFSTLEIQRTEQGDSAMYLCASSSTALGSNQPQHFGDGTRLSIL.

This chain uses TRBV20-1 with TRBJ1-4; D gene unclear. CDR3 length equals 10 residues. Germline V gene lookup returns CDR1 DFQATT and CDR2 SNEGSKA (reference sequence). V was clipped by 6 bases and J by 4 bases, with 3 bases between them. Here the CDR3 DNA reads TGCAGTGCGTATAATGAAAAACTGTTTTTT. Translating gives CSAYNEKLFF.

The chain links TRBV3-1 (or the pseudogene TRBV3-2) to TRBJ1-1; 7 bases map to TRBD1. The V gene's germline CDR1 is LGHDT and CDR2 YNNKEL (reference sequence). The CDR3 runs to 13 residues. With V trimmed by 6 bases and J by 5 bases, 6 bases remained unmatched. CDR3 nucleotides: TGTGCCAGCAGTACAGGGGATAGGACTGAAGCTTTCTTT. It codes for CASSTGDRTEAFF.

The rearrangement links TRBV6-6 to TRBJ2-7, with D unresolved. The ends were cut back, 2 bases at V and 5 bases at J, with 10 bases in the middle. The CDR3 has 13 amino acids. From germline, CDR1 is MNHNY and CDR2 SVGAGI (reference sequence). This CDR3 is CASSYMGSHEQYF. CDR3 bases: TGTGCCAGCAGTTACATGGGGTCCCACGAGCAGTACTTC.

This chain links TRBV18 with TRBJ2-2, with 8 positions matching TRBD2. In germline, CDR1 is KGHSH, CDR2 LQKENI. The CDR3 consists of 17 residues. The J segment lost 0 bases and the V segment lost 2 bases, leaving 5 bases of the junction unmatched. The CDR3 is CASSPYTSGANTGELFF. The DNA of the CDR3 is TGTGCCAGCTCACCATATACTAGCGGCGCGAACACCGGGGAGCTGTTTTTT.

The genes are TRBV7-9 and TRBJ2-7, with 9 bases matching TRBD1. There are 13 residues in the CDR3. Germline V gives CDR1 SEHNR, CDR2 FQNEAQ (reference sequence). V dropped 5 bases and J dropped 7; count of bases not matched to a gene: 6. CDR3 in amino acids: CASSQQGAGEQYF. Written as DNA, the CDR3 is TGTGCCAGCAGCCAACAGGGGGCTGGGGAGCAGTACTTC.

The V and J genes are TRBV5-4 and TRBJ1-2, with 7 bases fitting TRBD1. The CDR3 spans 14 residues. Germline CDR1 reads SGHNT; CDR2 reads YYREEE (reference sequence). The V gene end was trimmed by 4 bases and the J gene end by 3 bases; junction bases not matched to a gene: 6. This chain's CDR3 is CASSPAGTDYGYTF. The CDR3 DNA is TGTGCCAGCAGCCCGGCCGGGACAGACTATGGCTACACCTTC.

CDR3 in amino acids: CASSYGRTAGNTIYF. DNA for the CDR3: TGTGCCAGCAGTTACGGCAGGACAGCTGGAAACACCATATATTTT. The gene calls are TRBV7-9 and TRBJ1-3, with D possibly being TRBD1 (6 bases). The germline V gene has CDR1 SEHNR and CDR2 FQNEAQ (reference sequence). This CDR3 spans 15 amino acids. V lost 6 bases to trimming and J lost 2 bases, with 14 bases between them.

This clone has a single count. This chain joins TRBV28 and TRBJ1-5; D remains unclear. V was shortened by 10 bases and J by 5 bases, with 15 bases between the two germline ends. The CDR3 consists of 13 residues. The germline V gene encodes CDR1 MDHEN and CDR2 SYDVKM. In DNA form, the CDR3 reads TGTGCCATCCGGGAATCCCAGTATCAGCCCCAGCATTTT. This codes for CAIRESQYQPQHF.

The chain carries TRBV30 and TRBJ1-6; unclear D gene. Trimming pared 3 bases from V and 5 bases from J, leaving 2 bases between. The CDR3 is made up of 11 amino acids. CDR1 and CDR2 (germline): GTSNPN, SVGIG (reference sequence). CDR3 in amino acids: CAWRHNSPLHF. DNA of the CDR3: TGTGCCTGGAGACATAATTCACCCCTCCACTTT.

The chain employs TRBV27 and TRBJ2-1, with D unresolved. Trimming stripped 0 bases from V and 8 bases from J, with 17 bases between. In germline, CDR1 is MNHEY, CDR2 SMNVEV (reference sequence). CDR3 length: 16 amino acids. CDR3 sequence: CASSLSAGALIDEQFF. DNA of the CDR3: TGTGCCAGCAGTTTATCTGCCGGAGCCTTAATAGATGAGCAGTTCTTC.

The CDR3 protein is CASSLVSTEAFF. For the CDR3, the DNA is TGTGCCAGCAGCTTGGTTAGCACTGAAGCTTTCTTT. V is TRBV5-5 and J is TRBJ1-1, with D uncertain. V gave up 0 bases and J gave up 4 bases, with 4 bases separating them. Germline V gene lookup returns CDR1 SGHKS and CDR2 YYEKEE (reference sequence). The CDR3 spans 12 residues.

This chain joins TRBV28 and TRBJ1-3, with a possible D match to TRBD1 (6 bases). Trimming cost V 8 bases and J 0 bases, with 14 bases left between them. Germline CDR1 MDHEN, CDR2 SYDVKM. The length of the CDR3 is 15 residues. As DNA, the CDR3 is TGTGCCAGCTGGGGGGGCCCCACCTCTGGAAACACCATATATTTT. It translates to CASWGGPTSGNTIYF.

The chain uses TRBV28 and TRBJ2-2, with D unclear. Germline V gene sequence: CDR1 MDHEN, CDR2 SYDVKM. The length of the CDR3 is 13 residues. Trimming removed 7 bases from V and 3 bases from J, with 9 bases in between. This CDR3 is CASMGSDTGELFF. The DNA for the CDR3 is TGTGCCAGCATGGGATCTGACACCGGGGAGCTGTTTTTT.

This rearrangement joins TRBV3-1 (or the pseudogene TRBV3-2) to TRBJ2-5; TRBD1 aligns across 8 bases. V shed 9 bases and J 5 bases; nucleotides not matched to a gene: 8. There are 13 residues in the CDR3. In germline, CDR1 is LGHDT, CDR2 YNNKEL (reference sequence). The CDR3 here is CASSGQGIETQYF. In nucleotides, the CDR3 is TGTGCCAGTTCTGGACAGGGCATTGAGACCCAGTACTTC.

CDR3 DNA sequence: TGTGCCAGCAGCCCCCCCCATGGCGGGACAGAAGCTTTCTTT. It is translated as CASSPPHGGTEAFF. The rearrangement uses TRBV5-6 and TRBJ1-1, with a weak D call TRBD1 (6 bases). The CDR3 extends over 14 amino acids. Germline V gene sequence: CDR1 SGHDT, CDR2 YYEEEE. The V end was cut by 4 bases, the J end by 8 bases, with 18 bases between.